This TCR beta chain was captured in a study of blood T cell repertoires in COVID-19 (dated by TCRdb to about 2020). Looking at the study overall: Collaborator samples came from the United States, Italy and Spain and covered acute and convalescent phases of COVID-19. The samples were drawn from the first 160 participants of the ongoing ImmuneRACE study and from 950 to 1,500 subjects provided by 6 global collaborators. Where available, HLA class I and class II types were taken from metadata supplied by the sample provider and were not determined by assay-based typing. The prospective study material was composed of cDNA or gDNA derived from T cells, B-cell-depleted T cells, or PBMCs. The repertoires were released in a freely available public database meant as a resource for research on the immune response to SARS-CoV-2. A de-identified subject ID, COVID-19 status, age in years and sex were almost always included in the sample metadata. Subjects who had been exposed to COVID-19, were actively infected with it, or had recovered from it provided the deeply sampled blood TCRbeta repertoires that made up the dataset. Paper-wide results and their limitations: Clinical and demographic metadata were provided uncurated, with the amount varying by source and participant.

To note about this clone: Its cognate antigen has yet to be identified. No base qualities exist here, and no much larger clone lies one base off it.

TCRbeta CDR3 regions were amplified from genomic DNA by means of the immunoSEQ Assay, a bias-controlled multiplex PCR. For the original study's pipeline: Nucleated cell counts per sample were estimated from amplification of reference gene primers within the assay. To quantify the absolute abundance of each unique TCRbeta CDR3 rearrangement, sequence reads were collapsed and filtered. For each sample, productive Simpson clonality was calculated as the square root of Simpson's diversity index over productive rearrangements. The clones in this table, taken by TCRdb from immuneACCESS, are in-frame only. Not every clone is retained; where verified, under half of the shortfall comes from an unresolved V gene, and the cause of the rest is unknown. V, J and clone size were drawn from that table, and D and trimming were deduced from the DNA. Within this sample are approximately 29,000 clones, with about 85% of them counted one time only. Approximately 15% of the sample is taken by the ten largest.

Each collaborating institution followed its own protocols to collect whole blood in K2EDTA tubes. For TCRbeta analysis, collaborator samples were shipped as frozen whole blood, as isolated PBMCs, or as DNA extracted from either sample type. CDR1 and CDR2 are read off the germline V gene (reference sequence) as MNHEY and SMNVEV. The CDR3 covers 15 residues, taking in both the cysteine and the phenylalanine. Just CDR3 DNA is preserved here, 45 bases in frame from base 1. Trimming removed 2 bases from V and 9 bases from J, leaving 14 bases between the germline ends. The sequencing input was peripheral blood. The chain couples TRBV27 to TRBJ1-6, with TRBD1 tentatively as D gene (5 bases match). The TCR sequence derives from a woman aged 55-70 years with active COVID-19. The nucleotide sequence is TGTGCCAGCAGTTTAGGGGCGGACCATAGTTCACCCCTCCACTTT. Its protein product is CASSLGADHSSPLHF.